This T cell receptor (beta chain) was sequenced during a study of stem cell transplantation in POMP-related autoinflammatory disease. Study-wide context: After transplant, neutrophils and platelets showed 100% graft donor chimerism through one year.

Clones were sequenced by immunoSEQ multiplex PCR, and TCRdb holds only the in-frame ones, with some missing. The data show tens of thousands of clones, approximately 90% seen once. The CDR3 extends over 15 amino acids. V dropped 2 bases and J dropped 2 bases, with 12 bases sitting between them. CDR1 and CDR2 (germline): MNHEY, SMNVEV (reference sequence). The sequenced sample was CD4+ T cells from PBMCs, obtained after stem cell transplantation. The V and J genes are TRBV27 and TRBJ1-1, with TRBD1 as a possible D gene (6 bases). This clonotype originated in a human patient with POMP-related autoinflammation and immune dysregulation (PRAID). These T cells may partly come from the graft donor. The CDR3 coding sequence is TGTGCCAGCAGTTTAGTGGGGGGCGGTAACACTGAAGCTTTCTTT. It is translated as CASSLVGGGNTEAFF.